Listed below are T cell receptor beta chains from one sample, sequenced in a study of CD8 T cells in ankylosing spondylitis. MiXCR was run by TCRdb on the 5' RACE reads, yielding one entry per CDR3 protein. The table has roughly 490,000 distinct CDR3 sequences, 5.3% seen once. Sequencing was performed on blood, either unsorted or a sorted T cell fraction (not recorded which). These receptors all stem from a male donor with ankylosing spondylitis. Each CDR3 is given with its conserved first and last residue. Fields, in order: V gene, CDR3 length, D gene, clone size, J gene, CDR3 protein, CDR3 DNA. D genes are given only for firm matches. For some rows the clone size is stated as once, few or many, or as a class when expanded; others skip it.

v_gene: TRBV24-1
len: 16
d_gene: TRBD2
abundance: many
j_gene: TRBJ2-1
CDR3aa: CATSVSGRGSYNEQFF
CDR3nt: TGTGCCACCAGTGTTAGCGGGAGGGGCTCCTACAATGAGCAGTTCTTC

v_gene: TRBV29-1
len: 16
d_gene: -
abundance: few
j_gene: TRBJ2-7
CDR3aa: CSVERPGTGGFYEQYF
CDR3nt: TGCAGCGTTGAAAGGCCTGGGACCGGGGGATTTTACGAGCAGTACTTC

v_gene: TRBV10-3
len: 13
d_gene: -
abundance: many
j_gene: TRBJ2-3
CDR3aa: CATGSTSTDTQYF
CDR3nt: TGTGCCACCGGGAGCACTAGCACAGATACGCAGTATTTT

v_gene: TRBV7-2
len: 15
d_gene: TRBD2
abundance: -
j_gene: TRBJ2-5
CDR3aa: CASSPVASGQETQYF
CDR3nt: TGTGCCAGCAGCCCGGTGGCTAGCGGACAAGAGACCCAGTACTTC

v_gene: TRBV20-1
len: 16
d_gene: TRBD1
abundance: -
j_gene: TRBJ1-4
CDR3aa: CSASKTGKNANEKLFF
CDR3nt: TGCAGTGCTTCCAAGACAGGGAAAAACGCTAATGAAAAACTGTTTTTT

v_gene: TRBV29-1
len: 13
d_gene: TRBD1
abundance: many
j_gene: TRBJ2-5
CDR3aa: CSVAGTAHETQYF
CDR3nt: TGCAGCGTGGCCGGGACAGCGCACGAGACCCAGTACTTC

v_gene: TRBV7-9
len: 14
d_gene: -
abundance: many
j_gene: TRBJ2-3
CDR3aa: CASSSPARTDTQYF
CDR3nt: TGTGCCAGCAGCTCTCCGGCTCGCACAGATACGCAGTATTTT

v_gene: TRBV7-3
len: 21
d_gene: -
abundance: many
j_gene: TRBJ2-3
CDR3aa: CASSLKGLGGLPSLRTDTQYF
CDR3nt: TGTGCCAGCAGCTTAAAGGGGTTGGGTGGCTTGCCTTCTTTGCGTACAGATACGCAGTATTTT

v_gene: TRBV20-1
len: 14
d_gene: -
abundance: many
j_gene: TRBJ2-1
CDR3aa: CSASGVSSYNEQFF
CDR3nt: TGCAGTGCTAGCGGCGTTAGCTCCTACAATGAGCAGTTCTTC

v_gene: TRBV12-3/TRBV12-4
len: 13
d_gene: -
abundance: many
j_gene: TRBJ1-3
CDR3aa: CASSLSPGNTIYF
CDR3nt: TGTGCCAGCAGTTTAAGTCCTGGAAACACCATATATTTT

v_gene: TRBV3-1
len: 14
d_gene: -
abundance: -
j_gene: TRBJ2-7
CDR3aa: CASSHLDSRDEQYF
CDR3nt: TGTGCCAGCAGCCACCTGGACAGTCGGGACGAGCAGTACTTC